Below, 9 T cell receptor beta chains from the same sample are listed, as sequenced in a study of identical twins. Each CDR3 protein is one row after TCRdb ran MiXCR on the 5' RACE reads. This table has some 500,000 distinct CDR3 sequences, 14% appearing once. The same data also went into a second study, on yellow fever vaccine responses in identical twins.

Material: CD4+ T cells sorted from blood. These TCRs come from a woman under 30 in good health.

This clonotype was counted only a few times. This chain joins TRBV9 and TRBJ2-1; the match to TRBD1 covers 10 bases. Germline values: CDR1 SGDLS, CDR2 YYNGEE. Unmatched junction bases numbered 6, after V lost 0 bases and J lost 9 bases. The CDR3 is made up of 15 amino acids. The chain's CDR3 is CASSVGTGGKGEQFF. CDR3 DNA: TGTGCCAGCAGCGTAGGGACAGGGGGAAAGGGTGAGCAGTTCTTC.

This clonotype was picked up a small number of times. This chain links TRBV19 with TRBJ1-1; tentatively, D is TRBD1 (6 bases). The germline V and J ends were trimmed by 7 bases and 3 bases, with 21 bases remaining between them. Germline V gives CDR1 LNHDA, CDR2 SQIVND (reference sequence). The CDR3 sequence is 16 residues long. The CDR3 nucleotides are TGTGCCAGTACCCTCAGGGGCAGGGTACGGGACACTGAAGCTTTCTTT. Translation gives CASTLRGRVRDTEAFF.

This clonotype occurred many times. In DNA, the CDR3 is TGTGCCAGCAGCACGCGGACAGGGGGAACAGATACGCAGTATTTT. Translation: CASSTRTGGTDTQYF. The chain combines TRBV7-6 with TRBJ2-3; 10 bases are a match to TRBD1. The ends lost 5 bases at V and 3 bases at J; junction bases unmatched: 5. The CDR3 is 15 amino acids. The germline V gene encodes CDR1 SGHVS and CDR2 FNYEAQ.

CDR3 region: CASRKTGTNTEAFF. The CDR3 DNA reads as TGTGCCAGCAGAAAGACAGGGACGAACACTGAAGCTTTCTTT. The chain uses TRBV2 and TRBJ1-1; 7 bases are a match to TRBD1. Germline trimming cut 6 bases from V and 1 base from J; bases unmatched to any gene: 5. Germline lookup yields CDR1 SNHLY and CDR2 FYNNEI. The CDR3 runs 14 residues.

This clonotype came up a few times. The chain has TRBV6-5 and TRBJ2-7; D possibly uses TRBD1 or TRBD2 (5 bases each). Trimming removed 4 bases at V and 3 bases at J, with 10 bases between. There are 13 residues in the CDR3. Germline CDR1 reads MNHEY; CDR2 reads SVGAGI. The CDR3 coding sequence is TGTGCCAGCAGTTTTACGGGACGCTACGAGCAGTACTTC. This translates into CASSFTGRYEQYF.

This clonotype was seen a few times. The rearrangement uses TRBV27 and TRBJ2-5; weak D call: TRBD1 (6 bases). Germline loops: CDR1 MNHEY, CDR2 SMNVEV (reference sequence). The CDR3 spans 19 residues. The ends were cut back, 3 bases at V and 1 base at J, with 24 bases in the middle. CDR3 protein: CASSFLSLQGGRAQETQYF. The CDR3 coding sequence is TGTGCCAGCAGTTTCCTTTCCCTACAGGGTGGCCGAGCCCAAGAGACCCAGTACTTC.

There are a few counts of this clonotype. The rearrangement links TRBV7-2 to TRBJ2-3; 7 bases match TRBD2. The CDR3 is made up of 14 amino acids. The ends lost 4 bases at V and 4 bases at J; junction bases unmatched: 5. CDR1 is SGHTA, CDR2 FQGNSA, per germline. CDR3 DNA sequence: TGTGCCAGCAGCTCTAGCGGCAGAGCAGATACGCAGTATTTT. Encoded protein: CASSSSGRADTQYF.

The CDR3 region has the DNA TGTGCCTGGAGTGGCGGCAGATATTACTCCTACGAGCAGTACTTC. As protein: CAWSGGRYYSYEQYF. The rearrangement uses TRBV30 and TRBJ2-7; unclear D gene. The CDR3 runs 15 residues. CDR1 and CDR2 (germline): GTSNPN, SVGIG (reference sequence). V lost 1 base and J 0 bases, leaving 13 bases between the germline ends.

This clonotype occurred a few times. This chain uses TRBV25-1 with TRBJ2-4, with D unresolved. Germline assignment: CDR1 MGHDK and CDR2 SYGVNS. This CDR3 region has 14 residues. V was clipped by 4 bases and J by 1 base, with 8 bases between them. The CDR3: CASSGAGAKNIQYF. The CDR3, as DNA: TGTGCCAGCAGTGGTGCAGGTGCCAAAAACATTCAGTACTTC. Using reference TRBV25-1 and TRBJ2-4 for the parts outside the CDR3, the full variable domain is EADIYQTPRYLVIGTGKKITLECSQTMGHDKMYWYQQDPGMELHLIHYSYGVNSTEKGDLSSESTVSRIRTEHFPLTLESARPSHTSQYLCASSGAGAKNIQYFGAGTRLSVL.